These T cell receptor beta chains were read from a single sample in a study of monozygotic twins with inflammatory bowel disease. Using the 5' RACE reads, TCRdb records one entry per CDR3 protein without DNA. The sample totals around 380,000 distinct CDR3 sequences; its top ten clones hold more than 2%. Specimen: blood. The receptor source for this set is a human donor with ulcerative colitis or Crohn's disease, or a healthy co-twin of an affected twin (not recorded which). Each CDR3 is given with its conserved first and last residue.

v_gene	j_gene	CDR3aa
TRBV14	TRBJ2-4	CASSSSGGPGQGFPRVKNIQYF
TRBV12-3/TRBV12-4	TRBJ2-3	CASTLQADTQYF
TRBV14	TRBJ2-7	CASSQVGAFRVEQYF
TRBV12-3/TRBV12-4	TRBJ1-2	CASSPRGGSNYGYTF
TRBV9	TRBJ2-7	CASSLRQGSEQYF
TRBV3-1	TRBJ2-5	CASSPGLAWGETQYF
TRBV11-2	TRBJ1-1	CASSTKRRALEAFF
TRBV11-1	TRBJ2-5	CASSLTRRLAVKYQETQYF
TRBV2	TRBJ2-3	CASSPLVAGSTDTQYF
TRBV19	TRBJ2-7	CASSITTGYEQYF
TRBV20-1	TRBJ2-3	CSARDNPREYF
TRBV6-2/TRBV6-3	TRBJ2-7	CASSSAKANPSYEQYF
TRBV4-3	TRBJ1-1	CASSQDGFIGAEAFF
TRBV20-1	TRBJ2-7	CSAVLQRGGVGEQYF
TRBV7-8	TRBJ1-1	CASSRQATEAFF
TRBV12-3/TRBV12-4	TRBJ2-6	CASRVLAGGSSGANVLTF
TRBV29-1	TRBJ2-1	CSVDYDNVNEQFF
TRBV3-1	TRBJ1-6	CASSSRGPWLKRNSPLHF
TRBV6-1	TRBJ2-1	CASRSGYSYNEQFF
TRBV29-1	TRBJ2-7	CSVVGQGSYEQYF
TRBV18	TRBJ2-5	CASSPPTGVLGETQYF
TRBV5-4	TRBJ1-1	CASSFGAGNTEAFF
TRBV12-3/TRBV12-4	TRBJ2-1	CASSRDWEGEQFF
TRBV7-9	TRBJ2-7	CASSLLRTESSYEQYF
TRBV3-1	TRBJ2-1	CASSQDGTEWDEQFF
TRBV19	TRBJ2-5	CASSIRTGYEETQYF
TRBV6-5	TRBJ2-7	CASSYPDGGPTSYEQYF
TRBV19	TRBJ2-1	CASSMPLGGKFF
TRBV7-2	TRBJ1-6	CASSLGTGDNSPLHF
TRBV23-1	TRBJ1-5	CASSQSRPINQPQHF
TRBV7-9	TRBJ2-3	CASRGLPNGDTQYF
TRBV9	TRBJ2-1	CASSVVPGSLSSYNEQFF
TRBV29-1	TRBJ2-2	CSVSLRREGTGELFF
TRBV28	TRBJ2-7	CASSFGKPKVYEQYF
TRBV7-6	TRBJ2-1	CASSSSLASGGNEQFF
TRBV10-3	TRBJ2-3	CAISEPAFTDTQYF
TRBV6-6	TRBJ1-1	CASSGGGLNTEAFF
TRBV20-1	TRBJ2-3	CSARGPTADTQYF
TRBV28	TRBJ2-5	CASSLASSEPKETQYF
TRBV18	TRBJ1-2	CASSPPNYGYTF
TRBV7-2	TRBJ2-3	CASSPRAGDTQYF
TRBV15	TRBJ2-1	CATRDSGSPPSYNEQFF
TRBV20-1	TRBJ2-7	CSASTLAGAAHEQYF
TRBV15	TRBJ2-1	CATSRGRDLNEQFF
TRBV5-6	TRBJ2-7	CASSSSWGSSYEQYF
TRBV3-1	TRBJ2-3	CASSQMRGLTDTQYF
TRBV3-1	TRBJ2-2	CASTGHRGTGELFF
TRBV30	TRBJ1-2	CAWRTGPTGANYGYTF
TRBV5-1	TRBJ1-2	CASSPNLGAYGYTF
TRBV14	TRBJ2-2	CASSQGTFSTGELFF
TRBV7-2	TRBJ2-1	CASINTRAGLYNEQFF
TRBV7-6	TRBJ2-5	CASSPRFGYQETQYF
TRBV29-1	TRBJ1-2	CSVEGTVYGYTF
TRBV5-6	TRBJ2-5	CASSLTPGAQYF